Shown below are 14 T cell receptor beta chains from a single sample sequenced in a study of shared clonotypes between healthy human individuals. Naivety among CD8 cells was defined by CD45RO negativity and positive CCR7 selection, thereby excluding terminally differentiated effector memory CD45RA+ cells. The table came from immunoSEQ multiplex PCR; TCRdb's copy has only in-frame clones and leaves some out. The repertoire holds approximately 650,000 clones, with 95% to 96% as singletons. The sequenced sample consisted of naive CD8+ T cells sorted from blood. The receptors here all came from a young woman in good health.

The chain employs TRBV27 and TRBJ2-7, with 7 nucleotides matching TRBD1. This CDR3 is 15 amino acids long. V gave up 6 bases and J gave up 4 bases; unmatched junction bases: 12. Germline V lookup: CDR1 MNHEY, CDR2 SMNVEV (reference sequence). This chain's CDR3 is CASSLTGPPVYEQYF. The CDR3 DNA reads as TGTGCCAGCAGCCTGACAGGGCCCCCCGTATACGAGCAGTACTTC.

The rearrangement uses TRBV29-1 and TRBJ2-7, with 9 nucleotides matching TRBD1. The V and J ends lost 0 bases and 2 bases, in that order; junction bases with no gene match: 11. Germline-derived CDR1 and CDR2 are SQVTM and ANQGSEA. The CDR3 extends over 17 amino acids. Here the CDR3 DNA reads TGCAGCGTTGAAGATAGAGCCCGGACAGGGGTGACCTACGAGCAGTACTTC. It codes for CSVEDRARTGVTYEQYF.

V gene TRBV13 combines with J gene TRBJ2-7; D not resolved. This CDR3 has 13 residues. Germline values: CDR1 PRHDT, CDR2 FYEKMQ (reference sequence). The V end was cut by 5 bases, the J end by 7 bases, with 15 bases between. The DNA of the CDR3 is TGTGCCAGCAGCCCCACCGACGAACGGGAGCAGTACTTC. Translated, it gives CASSPTDEREQYF.

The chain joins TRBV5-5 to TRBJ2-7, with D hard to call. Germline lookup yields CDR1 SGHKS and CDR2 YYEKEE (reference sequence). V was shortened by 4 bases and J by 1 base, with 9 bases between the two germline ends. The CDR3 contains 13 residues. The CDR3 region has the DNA TGTGCCAGCAGCCCCAGTCTTTCCTACGAGCAGTACTTC. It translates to CASSPSLSYEQYF. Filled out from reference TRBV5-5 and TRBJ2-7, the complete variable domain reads DAGVTQSPTHLIKTRGQQVTLRCSPISGHKSVSWYQQVLGQGPQFIFQYYEKEERGRGNFPDRFSARQFPNYSSELNVNALLLGDSALYLCASSPSLSYEQYFGPGTRLTVT.

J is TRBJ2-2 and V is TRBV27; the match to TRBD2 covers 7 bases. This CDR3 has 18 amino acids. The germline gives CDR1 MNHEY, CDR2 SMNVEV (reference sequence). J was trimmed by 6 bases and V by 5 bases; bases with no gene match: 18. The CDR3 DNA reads TGTGCCAGCAGTCCTTTGGGGTTCCCGACTAGCCTCTCCGGGGAGCTGTTTTTT. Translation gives CASSPLGFPTSLSGELFF.

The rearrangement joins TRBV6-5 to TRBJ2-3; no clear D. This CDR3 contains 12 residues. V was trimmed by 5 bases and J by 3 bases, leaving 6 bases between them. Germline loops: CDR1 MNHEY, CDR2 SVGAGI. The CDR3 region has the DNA TGTGCCAGCAGTGACACAACAGATACGCAGTATTTT. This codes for CASSDTTDTQYF.

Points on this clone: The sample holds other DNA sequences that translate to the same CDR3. CDR3 sequence: CASSYSIGGEAFF. The CDR3 DNA sequence: TGTGCCAGCAGTTACTCGATTGGGGGCGAAGCTTTCTTT. The chain uses TRBV6-5 and TRBJ1-1; tentatively, D is TRBD1 (6 bases). This CDR3 contains 13 residues. CDR1 and CDR2 (germline): MNHEY, SVGAGI. Trimming left V 0 bases short and J 8 bases short, with 10 bases between.

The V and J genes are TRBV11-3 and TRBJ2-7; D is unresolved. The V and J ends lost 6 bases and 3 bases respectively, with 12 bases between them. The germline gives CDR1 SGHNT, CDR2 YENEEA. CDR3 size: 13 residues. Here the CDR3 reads CASRDSLIYEQYF. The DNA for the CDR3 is TGTGCCAGCAGAGACTCGTTGATCTACGAGCAGTACTTC.

CDR3 sequence reads: CASSLLFGSSGRRAQETQYF. CDR3 coding DNA: TGTGCCAGCAGCTTGCTTTTCGGGTCTAGCGGGAGACGGGCCCAAGAGACCCAGTACTTC. The chain has TRBV7-8 and TRBJ2-5; 10 nucleotides align to TRBD2. V shed 3 bases and J 1 base; nucleotides not matched to a gene: 17. CDR1 is SGHVS, CDR2 FQNEAQ, per germline. The CDR3 spans 20 residues.

CDR3 region: CASSPTGIEQYF. Written as DNA, the CDR3 is TGTGCCAGCAGTCCGACAGGGATTGAGCAGTACTTC. This chain connects TRBV27 to TRBJ2-7; 7 positions agree with TRBD1. The CDR3 length is 12 residues. The ends lost 5 bases at V and 7 bases at J; junction bases unmatched: 5. Per germline, CDR1 MNHEY and CDR2 SMNVEV (reference sequence).

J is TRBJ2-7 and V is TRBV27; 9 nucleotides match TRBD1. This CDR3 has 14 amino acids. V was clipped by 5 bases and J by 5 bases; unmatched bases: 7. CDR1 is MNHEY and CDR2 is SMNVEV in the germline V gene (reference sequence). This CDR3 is CASSAMTGGNEQYF. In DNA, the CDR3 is TGTGCCAGCAGTGCAATGACAGGGGGGAACGAGCAGTACTTC.

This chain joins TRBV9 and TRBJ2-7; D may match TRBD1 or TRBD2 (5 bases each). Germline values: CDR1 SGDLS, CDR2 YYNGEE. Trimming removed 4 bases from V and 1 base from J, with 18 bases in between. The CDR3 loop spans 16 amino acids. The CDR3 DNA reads TGTGCCAGCAGCACGAACCGGGACCTAGGGTCCTACGAGCAGTACTTC. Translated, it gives CASSTNRDLGSYEQYF.

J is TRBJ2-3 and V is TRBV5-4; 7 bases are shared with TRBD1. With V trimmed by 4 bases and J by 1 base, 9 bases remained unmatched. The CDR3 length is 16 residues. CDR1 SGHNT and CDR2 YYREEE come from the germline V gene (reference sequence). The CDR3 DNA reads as TGTGCCAGCAGCGCCACCCCGGGACAGCGCACAGATACGCAGTATTTT. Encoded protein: CASSATPGQRTDTQYF.

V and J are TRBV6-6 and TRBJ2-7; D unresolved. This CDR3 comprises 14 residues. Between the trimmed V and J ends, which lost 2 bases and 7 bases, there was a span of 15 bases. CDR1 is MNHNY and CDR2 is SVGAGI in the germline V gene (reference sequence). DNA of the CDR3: TGTGCCAGCAGTTACAGGACGGATGATGGGGAGCAGTACTTC. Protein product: CASSYRTDDGEQYF.